This is a list of T cell receptor beta chains from one sample in a study of graft-versus-host responses after intestinal transplantation. This table comes from immunoSEQ multiplex PCR, and its TCRdb copy is limited to in-frame clones, with some not included. The sample has around 92,000 clones, more than 70% seen once. The material sequenced was PBMCs, taken 255 days after intestinal transplant. The source of these receptors is a human patient who received an intestinal transplant, so some T cells may come from the graft donor. Each CDR3 is given with its conserved first and last residue. D genes are given only for firm matches. The size of a clone is reported for some rows only, either as once, few or many, or as a class for expanded clones.

V: TRBV11-2; D: NA; J: TRBJ2-1; size: NA; DNA: TGTGCCAGCAGCTTAGGGAGGGCGGATGAGCAGTTCTTC; CDR3: CASSLGRADEQFF
V: TRBV11-2; D: NA; J: TRBJ2-5; size: NA; DNA: TGTGCCAGCAGCCATACTCGACAGGCCCCCCAAGAGACCCAGTACTTC; CDR3: CASSHTRQAPQETQYF
V: TRBV4-3; D: NA; J: TRBJ2-3; size: NA; DNA: TGCGCCAGCAGTCCGGGGCGCGGGACAGATACGCAGTATTTT; CDR3: CASSPGRGTDTQYF
V: TRBV6-5; D: NA; J: TRBJ2-3; size: few; DNA: TGTGCCAGCCGCTCCATCGGAGATACGCAGTATTTT; CDR3: CASRSIGDTQYF
V: TRBV11-2; D: NA; J: TRBJ1-3; size: NA; DNA: TGTGCCAGCAGCTTAGTCGGGGTAGACAGGATCTCTGGAAACACCATATATTTT; CDR3: CASSLVGVDRISGNTIYF
V: TRBV4-1; D: NA; J: TRBJ2-2; size: NA; DNA: TGCGCCAGCAGCCCACAGGTAGAGAGCGGGGAGCTGTTTTTT; CDR3: CASSPQVESGELFF
V: TRBV9; D: NA; J: TRBJ2-1; size: NA; DNA: TGTGCCAGCAGCGCCTCCGGGACCGCCCACAATGAGCAGTTCTTC; CDR3: CASSASGTAHNEQFF
V: TRBV5-1; D: TRBD2; J: TRBJ2-2; size: NA; DNA: TGCGCCAGCAGCTACGTTAGCGGGGGGTATGCGAACACCGGGGAGCTGTTTTTT; CDR3: CASSYVSGGYANTGELFF
V: TRBV11-1; D: NA; J: TRBJ2-7; size: NA; DNA: TGTGCCAGCAGCTTAACGGCAGGGGACTACGAGCAGTACTTC; CDR3: CASSLTAGDYEQYF
V: TRBV4-1; D: NA; J: TRBJ2-3; size: NA; DNA: TGCGCCAGCAGCCAAGAGTCTGGAACAGATACGCAGTATTTT; CDR3: CASSQESGTDTQYF
V: TRBV7-7; D: NA; J: TRBJ1-5; size: NA; DNA: TGTGCTAGCAGTAGGGGGGAGAATCAGCCCCAGCATTTT; CDR3: CASSRGENQPQHF
V: TRBV7-2; D: NA; J: TRBJ2-7; size: NA; DNA: TGTGCCAGCAGCTTAGGGCGGGGGCATGCCTACGAGCAGTACTTC; CDR3: CASSLGRGHAYEQYF
V: TRBV29-1; D: TRBD2; J: TRBJ2-1; size: once; DNA: TGCAGCGTCGGGGGACTAGCGGGAACCAATGAGCAGTTCTTC; CDR3: CSVGGLAGTNEQFF
V: TRBV4-1; D: TRBD1; J: TRBJ1-1; size: NA; DNA: TGCGCCAGCAGCCAAGTCCGGACAGGGGAAACTGAAGCTTTCTTT; CDR3: CASSQVRTGETEAFF
V: TRBV28; D: TRBD1; J: TRBJ2-1; size: once; DNA: TGTGCCAGCAGTCCTTTTCCCGGGACAGGGGCGATCTCCTACAATGAGCAGTTCTTC; CDR3: CASSPFPGTGAISYNEQFF
V: TRBV4-2; D: TRBD1; J: TRBJ2-7; size: NA; DNA: TGTGCCAGCAGCCAAGATGCGGGACAGGTGACCTACGAGCAGTACTTC; CDR3: CASSQDAGQVTYEQYF
V: TRBV28; D: NA; J: TRBJ2-1; size: NA; DNA: TGTGCCACCACCCCACAGGGTTTCGGCAATGAGCAGTTCTTC; CDR3: CATTPQGFGNEQFF
V: TRBV6-5; D: TRBD2; J: TRBJ2-1; size: NA; DNA: TGTGCCAGCAGTTACCTGACTAGCGGGGGGGCCGAAGGGCAGTTCTTC; CDR3: CASSYLTSGGAEGQFF
V: TRBV19; D: NA; J: TRBJ2-7; size: NA; DNA: TGTGCCAGTAGTATAGCGGCGGGATCGGGATCCGAGCAGTACTTC; CDR3: CASSIAAGSGSEQYF
V: TRBV4-1; D: NA; J: TRBJ1-3; size: NA; DNA: TGCGCCAGCAGCCAAGCGGGCTCTGGAAACACCATATATTTT; CDR3: CASSQAGSGNTIYF